What follows are 2 T cell receptor beta chains derived from one specimen sequenced in a study of shared clonotypes between healthy human individuals. Repertoires were generated with immunoSEQ multiplex PCR, while TCRdb's copy carries only in-frame clones and drops some. The sample lists 1,400,000 or so clones, about 98.5% occurring once. The source material was naive CD4+ T cells sorted from blood. The subset was: CD45RA+ positively selected. These receptors all come from a man between 25 and 39 years old in good health.

This clone was seen a single time. This chain connects TRBV19 to TRBJ2-1, with 8 bases lining up with TRBD2. V shed 7 bases, J shed 5 bases, and the junction held 10 bases outside the gene matches. This CDR3 has 15 amino acids. Germline V lookup: CDR1 LNHDA, CDR2 SQIVND (reference sequence). CDR3 nucleotides: TGTGCCAGTATAAGGGGACGGGAGGGCCACAATGAGCAGTTCTTC. As protein: CASIRGREGHNEQFF.

The chain links TRBV12-5 to TRBJ2-3; D is uncertain. The V and J ends lost 5 bases and 5 bases respectively, with 11 bases between them. The CDR3 consists of 13 residues. Germline-derived CDR1 and CDR2 are LGHNT and FRNRAP. CDR3 sequence (DNA): TGTGCTAGTGGTCCCCCGACGGAAGATACGCAGTATTTT. Translated, it gives CASGPPTEDTQYF. The entire variable domain, with the rest obtained from reference TRBV12-5 and TRBJ2-3, is as follows: DARVTQTPRHKVTEMGQEVTMRCQPILGHNTVFWYRQTMMQGLELLAYFRNRAPLDDSGMPKDRFSAEMPDATLATLKIQPSEPRDSAVYFCASGPPTEDTQYFGPGTRLTVL.